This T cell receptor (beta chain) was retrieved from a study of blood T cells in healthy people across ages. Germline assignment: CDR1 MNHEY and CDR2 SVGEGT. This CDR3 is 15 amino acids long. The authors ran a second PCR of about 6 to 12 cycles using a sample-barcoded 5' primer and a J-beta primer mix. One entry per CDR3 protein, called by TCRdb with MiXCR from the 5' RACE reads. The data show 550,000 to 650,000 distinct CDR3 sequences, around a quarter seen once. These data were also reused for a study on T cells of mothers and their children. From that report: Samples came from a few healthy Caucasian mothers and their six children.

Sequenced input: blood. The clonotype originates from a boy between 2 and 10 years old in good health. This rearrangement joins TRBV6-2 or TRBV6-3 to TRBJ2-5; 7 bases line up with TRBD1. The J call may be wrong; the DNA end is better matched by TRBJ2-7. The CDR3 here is CASSFGQEPSHEQYF. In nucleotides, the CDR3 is TGTGCCAGCAGCTTCGGACAGGAGCCCTCTCACGAGCAGTACTTC.